This is a list of T cell receptor beta chains from one sample in a study of blood T cell repertoires in COVID-19. Assay: immunoSEQ multiplex PCR; the TCRdb copy retains only in-frame clones and omits some. The sample has 200,000 to 250,000 clones, about 88% seen once; the top ten hold less than 3.5%. Specimen: peripheral blood. Source of these receptors: a woman aged 60 to 75 with acute or convalescent COVID-19. Each CDR3 is given with its conserved first and last residue. Each record gives: V gene, clone size, J gene, D gene, CDR3 DNA, CDR3 protein. The D gene is left open where the match is weak. Not every row has a clone size; where given, it reads once, few, many or a size class.

TRBV19	NA	TRBJ1-4	TRBD1	TGTGCCAGTAGTAGCTCCACAGGGGGCAGGGCTGCAACTAATGAAAAACTGTTTTTT	CASSSSTGGRAATNEKLFF
TRBV7-6	few	TRBJ2-7	NA	TGTGCCAGCAGCTTGAGCGGCTACGAGCAGTACTTC	CASSLSGYEQYF
TRBV4-2	NA	TRBJ1-1	TRBD1	TGTGCCAGCAGCCAAGAGAGACTTCCGGGACAGGGGAACACTGAAGCTTTCTTT	CASSQERLPGQGNTEAFF
TRBV7-8	NA	TRBJ2-7	NA	TGTGCCAGCAGCTTAGTCGTCAGGACAGTCTACGAGCAGTACTTC	CASSLVVRTVYEQYF
TRBV29-1	NA	TRBJ1-1	TRBD1	TGCAGCGTCGGAATTGGCGGGACAGGGGGAGGTGAAGCTTTCTTT	CSVGIGGTGGGEAFF
TRBV27	NA	TRBJ1-2	NA	TGTGCCAGCGCCTTCAGGGTGTCGGGAGCTGGCTACACCTTC	CASAFRVSGAGYTF
TRBV9	NA	TRBJ1-4	TRBD1	TGTGCCAGCGGCCGTCAGGGGGCAACTAATGAAAAACTGTTTTTT	CASGRQGATNEKLFF
TRBV5-1	NA	TRBJ1-3	NA	TGCGCCAGCAGCTTGGTCGGGGGGAACTCTGGAAACACCATATATTTT	CASSLVGGNSGNTIYF
TRBV14	NA	TRBJ1-2	NA	TGTGCCAGCAGCCAGAATCCCTCTACCCGACTACAGCACTATGGCTACACCTTC	CASSQNPSTRLQHYGYTF
TRBV10-2	once	TRBJ2-4	TRBD1	TGCGCCAGCACCCTTGGACAGGGGTTCGGAGCCAAAAACATTCAGTACTTC	CASTLGQGFGAKNIQYF
TRBV12-5	once	TRBJ1-1	NA	TGTGCTAGTGGGAGGCCCCGCCCAAAGGACACTGAAGCTTTCTTT	CASGRPRPKDTEAFF
TRBV7-9	NA	TRBJ1-4	NA	TGTGCCAGCAGCCCTATCGGACAGTTTTTTAATGAAAAACTGTTTTTT	CASSPIGQFFNEKLFF
TRBV30	NA	TRBJ2-1	NA	TGTGCCTGGAGTGTAGGGGCAGGGTCTTACAATGAGCAGTTCTTC	CAWSVGAGSYNEQFF
TRBV11-2	NA	TRBJ2-7	NA	TGTGCCAGCAGCTTAGACCGTGCCTACGAGCAGTACTTC	CASSLDRAYEQYF
TRBV20-1	NA	TRBJ1-2	NA	TGCAGCGCTTCATACAATGGCTACACCTTC	CSASYNGYTF
TRBV5-1	NA	TRBJ1-1	TRBD1	TGCGCCAGCAGCTTGCGGAGACAGGGAGAAGCTTTCTTT	CASSLRRQGEAFF
TRBV2	NA	TRBJ2-7	NA	TGTGCCAGCCAAGGGACTGGTCCGGGACGGCAGTACTTC	CASQGTGPGRQYF
TRBV19	once	TRBJ1-1	TRBD1	TGTGCCAGTTGGGCGTGGACAGGAGGGGCAAGAACTGAAGCTTTCTTT	CASWAWTGGARTEAFF
TRBV5-1	NA	TRBJ2-7	NA	TGCGCCAGCAGCTTAGGGTCCAGGGTGGACGAGCAGTACTTC	CASSLGSRVDEQYF
TRBV5-1	NA	TRBJ2-3	NA	TGCGCCAGCAGCTTGGACGCCTACCTAGCAGATACGCAGTATTTT	CASSLDAYLADTQYF
TRBV7-2	NA	TRBJ1-1	NA	TGTGCCAGCAGCTTAGTACAGGGGAACACTGAAGCTTTCTTT	CASSLVQGNTEAFF
TRBV21-1	NA	TRBJ2-5	NA	TGTGCCAGCAGCAAATTGAGACAGGGGGTAAAGACCCAGTACTTC	CASSKLRQGVKTQYF
TRBV28	NA	TRBJ1-5	NA	TGTGCCAGCAGTTCCCCCGGGGGGCCCAATCAGCCCCAGCATTTT	CASSSPGGPNQPQHF
TRBV9	NA	TRBJ1-1	TRBD1	TGTGCCAGCAATTCAGGGGGGCGCACTGAAGCTTTCTTT	CASNSGGRTEAFF
TRBV27	NA	TRBJ2-5	NA	TGTGCCAGCAGTCCCACAGGAGAGACCCAGTACTTC	CASSPTGETQYF
TRBV6-5	NA	TRBJ2-3	TRBD1	TGTGCCAGCAGTTACCAGGGGGACCCATATTTTGAGCAGTATTTT	CASSYQGDPYFEQYF
TRBV11-3	NA	TRBJ2-7	NA	TGTGCCAGCAGCTCCGGGGATCCTTACGAGCAGTACTTC	CASSSGDPYEQYF
TRBV28	NA	TRBJ1-4	TRBD1	TGTGCCAGCAGTTGGCCCGGGACAGGGAATGAAAAACTGTTTTTT	CASSWPGTGNEKLFF
TRBV14	NA	TRBJ1-1	NA	TGTGCCAGCAGCCAAGATCTTGTGGGGCTGAACACTGAAGCTTTCTTT	CASSQDLVGLNTEAFF
TRBV3-1/TRBV3-2	NA	TRBJ1-2	NA	TGTGCCAGCAGCCCCTGGGTCGACAGCCGGAACTATGGCTACACCTTC	CASSPWVDSRNYGYTF
TRBV7-9	NA	TRBJ1-1	TRBD1	TGTGCCAGCAGCGCGAGGGGACAGGGGAACACTGAAGCTTTCTTT	CASSARGQGNTEAFF
TRBV4-1	NA	TRBJ1-4	NA	TGCGCCAGCAGCCCCGGGGGGATTAATGAAAAACTGTTTTTT	CASSPGGINEKLFF
TRBV28	NA	TRBJ1-1	NA	TGTGCCACCGATGGTCCGGGACACGCGAACACTGAAGCTTTCTTT	CATDGPGHANTEAFF
TRBV14	NA	TRBJ2-1	TRBD1	TGTGCCAGCAGCCAAGATACGCACAGGGGTAATGAGCAGTTCTTC	CASSQDTHRGNEQFF
TRBV29-1	NA	TRBJ2-7	TRBD2	TGCAGCGTTGTGGCTAGCGGGGGGGCATATCAGCAGTACTTC	CSVVASGGAYQQYF
TRBV18	NA	TRBJ2-1	NA	TGTGCCAGCTCACCAATTCGGGAGAGGGCCTACAATGAGCAGTTCTTC	CASSPIRERAYNEQFF
TRBV10-1	once	TRBJ2-1	TRBD2	TGCGCCAGCAGTGAGTCTGTAGCTAGCGGGGGGGCCAGGAATGAGCAGTTCTTC	CASSESVASGGARNEQFF
TRBV24-1	NA	TRBJ2-1	TRBD2	TGTGCCACCAGTGACCCCGGGACTAGCGGTTATCAGTTCTTC	CATSDPGTSGYQFF
TRBV28	NA	TRBJ2-7	TRBD2	TGTGCCAGCAGTTATCCGACTAGCGCCGAATCTTACGAGCAGTACTTC	CASSYPTSAESYEQYF
TRBV5-1	NA	TRBJ2-3	NA	TGCGCCAGCAGCTTTGCGAGTACGCAGTATTTT	CASSFASTQYF
TRBV28	NA	TRBJ1-1	TRBD1	TGTGTCACACGGTGGAGCAGGGGGAGGAAGAGGGAGAGAAACACTGAAGCTTTCTTT	CVTRWSRGRKRERNTEAFF
TRBV28	NA	TRBJ1-5	TRBD1	TGTGCCAGCAGTTTTGACAGGGGCCTCAATCAGCCCCAGCATTTT	CASSFDRGLNQPQHF